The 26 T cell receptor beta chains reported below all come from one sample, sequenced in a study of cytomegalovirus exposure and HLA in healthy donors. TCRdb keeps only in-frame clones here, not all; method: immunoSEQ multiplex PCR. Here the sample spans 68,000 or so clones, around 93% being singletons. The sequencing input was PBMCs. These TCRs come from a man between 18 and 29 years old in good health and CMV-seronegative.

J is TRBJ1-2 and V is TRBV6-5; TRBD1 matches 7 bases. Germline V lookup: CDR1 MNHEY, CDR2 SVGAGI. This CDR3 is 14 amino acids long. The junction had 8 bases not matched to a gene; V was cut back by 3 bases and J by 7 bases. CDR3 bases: TGTGCCAGCAGTTATCGGACAGGAGGAGGTGGCTACACCTTC. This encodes CASSYRTGGGGYTF.

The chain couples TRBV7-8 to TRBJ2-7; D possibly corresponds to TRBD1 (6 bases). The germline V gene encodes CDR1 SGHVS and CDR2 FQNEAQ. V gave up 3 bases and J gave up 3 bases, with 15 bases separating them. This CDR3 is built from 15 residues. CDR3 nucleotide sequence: TGTGCCAGCAGCTTCGATCTGGACAGACTCTACGAGCAGTACTTC. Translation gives CASSFDLDRLYEQYF.

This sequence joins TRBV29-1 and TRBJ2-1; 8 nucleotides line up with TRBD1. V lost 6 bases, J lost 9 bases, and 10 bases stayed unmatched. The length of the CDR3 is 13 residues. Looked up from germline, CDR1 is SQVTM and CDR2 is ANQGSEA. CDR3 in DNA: TGCAGCGTGACTCGACAGGGGATTGTTGAGCAGTTCTTC. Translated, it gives CSVTRQGIVEQFF.

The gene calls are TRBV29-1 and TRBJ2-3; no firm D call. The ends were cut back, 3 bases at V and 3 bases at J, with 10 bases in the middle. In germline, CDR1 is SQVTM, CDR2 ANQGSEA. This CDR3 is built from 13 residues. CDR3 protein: CSVDLGKTDTQYF. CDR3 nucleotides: TGCAGCGTTGATCTAGGCAAGACAGATACGCAGTATTTT.

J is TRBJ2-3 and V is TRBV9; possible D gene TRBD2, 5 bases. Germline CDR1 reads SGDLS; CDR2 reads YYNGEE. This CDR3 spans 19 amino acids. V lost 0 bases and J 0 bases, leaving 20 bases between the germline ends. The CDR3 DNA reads TGTGCCAGCAGCGTAGACCCCCTGGCCAGCGGTCGTAGCACAGATACGCAGTATTTT. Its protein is CASSVDPLASGRSTDTQYF.

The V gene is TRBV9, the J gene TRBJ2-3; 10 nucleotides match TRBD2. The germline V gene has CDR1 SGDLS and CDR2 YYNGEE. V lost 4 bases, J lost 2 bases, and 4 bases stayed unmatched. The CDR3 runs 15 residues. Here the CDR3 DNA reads TGTGCCAGCAGCAGGGGACTAGCGCACACAGATACGCAGTATTTT. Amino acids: CASSRGLAHTDTQYF. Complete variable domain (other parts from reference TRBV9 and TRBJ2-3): DSGVTQTPKHLITATGQRVTLRCSPRSGDLSVYWYQQSLDQGLQFLIQYYNGEERAKGNILERFSAQQFPDLHSELNLSSLELGDSALYFCASSRGLAHTDTQYFGPGTRLTVL.

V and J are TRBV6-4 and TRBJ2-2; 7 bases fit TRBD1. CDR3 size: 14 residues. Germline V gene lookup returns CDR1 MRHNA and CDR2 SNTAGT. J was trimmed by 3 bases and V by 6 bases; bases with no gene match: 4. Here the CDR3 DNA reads TGTGCCAGCAGACCCGGGACAGACACCGGGGAGCTGTTTTTT. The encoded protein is CASRPGTDTGELFF.

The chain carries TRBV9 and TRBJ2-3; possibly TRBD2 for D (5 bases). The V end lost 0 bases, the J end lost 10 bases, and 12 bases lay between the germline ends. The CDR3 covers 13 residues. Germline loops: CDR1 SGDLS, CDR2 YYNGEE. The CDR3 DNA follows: TGTGCCAGCAGCGTAGACGGGAATTGGGCGCAGTATTTT. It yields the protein CASSVDGNWAQYF.

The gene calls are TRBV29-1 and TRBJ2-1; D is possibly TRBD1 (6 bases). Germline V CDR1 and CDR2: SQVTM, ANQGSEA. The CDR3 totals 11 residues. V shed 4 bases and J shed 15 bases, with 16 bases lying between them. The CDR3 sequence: CSVVDSNYPFF. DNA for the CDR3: TGCAGCGTTGTGGACAGTAACTATCCGTTCTTC.

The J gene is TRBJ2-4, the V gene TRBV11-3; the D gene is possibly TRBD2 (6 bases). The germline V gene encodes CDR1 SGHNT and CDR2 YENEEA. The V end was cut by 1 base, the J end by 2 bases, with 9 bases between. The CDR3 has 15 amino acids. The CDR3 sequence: CASSLVRGPKNIQYF. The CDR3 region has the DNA TGTGCCAGCAGCTTAGTGCGGGGCCCCAAAAACATTCAGTACTTC.

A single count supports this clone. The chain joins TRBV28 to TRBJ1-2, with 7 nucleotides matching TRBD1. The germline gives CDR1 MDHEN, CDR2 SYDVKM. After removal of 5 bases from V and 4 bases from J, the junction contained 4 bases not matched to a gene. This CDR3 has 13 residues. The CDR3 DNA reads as TGTGCCAGCAGTCCAGGGGGGTCCTATGGCTACACCTTC. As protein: CASSPGGSYGYTF.

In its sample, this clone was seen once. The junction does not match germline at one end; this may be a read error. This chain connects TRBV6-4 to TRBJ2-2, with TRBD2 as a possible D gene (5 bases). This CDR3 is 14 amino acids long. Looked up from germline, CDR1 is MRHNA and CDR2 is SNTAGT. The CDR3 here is CTSSGGRDTGELFF. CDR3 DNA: TGTACCAGCAGCGGAGGACGGGACACCGGGGAGCTGTTTTTT.

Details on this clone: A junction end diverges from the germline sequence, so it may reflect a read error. The CDR3 here is CASSLSASPKRKDF. Here the CDR3 DNA reads TGTGCCAGCAGTTTAAGTGCATCGCCTAAGAGGAAGGATTTT. This chain uses TRBV28 with TRBJ1-3; no definite D call. In germline, CDR1 is MDHEN, CDR2 SYDVKM. This CDR3 comprises 14 residues.

This CDR3 is CASLPAGVSSSGNTIYF. Written as DNA, the CDR3 is TGTGCCAGCTTACCCGCCGGAGTGAGCTCTTCTGGAAACACCATATATTTT. The rearrangement joins TRBV28 to TRBJ1-3, with D hard to call. The CDR3 covers 17 residues. Germline V gene sequence: CDR1 MDHEN, CDR2 SYDVKM. With 8 bases removed from V and 1 base from J, the gap between germline ends came to 21 bases.

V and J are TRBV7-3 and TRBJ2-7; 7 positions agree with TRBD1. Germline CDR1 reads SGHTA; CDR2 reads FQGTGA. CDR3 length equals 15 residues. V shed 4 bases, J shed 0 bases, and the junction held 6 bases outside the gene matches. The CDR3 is CASSSGQLSSYEQYF. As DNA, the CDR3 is TGTGCCAGCAGCTCGGGACAGCTGAGCTCCTACGAGCAGTACTTC.

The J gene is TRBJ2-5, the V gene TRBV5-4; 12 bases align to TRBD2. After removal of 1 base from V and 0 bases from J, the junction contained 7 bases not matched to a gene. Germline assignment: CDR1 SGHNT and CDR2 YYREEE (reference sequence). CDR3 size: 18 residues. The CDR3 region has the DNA TGTGCCAGCAGCTTGAAACTAGCGGGAGGCTCGTACCAAGAGACCCAGTACTTC. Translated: CASSLKLAGGSYQETQYF.

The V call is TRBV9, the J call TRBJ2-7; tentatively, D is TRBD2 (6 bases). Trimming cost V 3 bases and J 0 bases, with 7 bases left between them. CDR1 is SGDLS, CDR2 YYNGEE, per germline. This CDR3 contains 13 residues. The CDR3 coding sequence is TGTGCCAGCAGCGACGGGAGCTCCTACGAGCAGTACTTC. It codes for CASSDGSSYEQYF.

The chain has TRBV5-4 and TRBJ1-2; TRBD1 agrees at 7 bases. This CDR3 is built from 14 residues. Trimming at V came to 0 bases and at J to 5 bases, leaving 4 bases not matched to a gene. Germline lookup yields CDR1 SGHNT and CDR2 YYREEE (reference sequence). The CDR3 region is CASSLEGGGYGYTF. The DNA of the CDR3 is TGTGCCAGCAGCTTGGAAGGGGGCGGGTATGGCTACACCTTC.

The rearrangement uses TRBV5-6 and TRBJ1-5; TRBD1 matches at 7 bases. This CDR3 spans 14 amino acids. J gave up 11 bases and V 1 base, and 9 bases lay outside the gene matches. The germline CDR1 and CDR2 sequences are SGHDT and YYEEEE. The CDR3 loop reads CASSLLGTERTQHF. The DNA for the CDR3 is TGTGCCAGCAGCTTGCTCGGGACAGAAAGGACCCAGCATTTT.

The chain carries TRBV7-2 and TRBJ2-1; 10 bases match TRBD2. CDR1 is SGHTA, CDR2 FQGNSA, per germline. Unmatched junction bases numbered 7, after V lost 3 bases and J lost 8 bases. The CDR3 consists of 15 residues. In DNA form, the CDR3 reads TGTGCCAGCAGCTTGCTAGCGGGAGTTTTCGATGAGCAGTTCTTC. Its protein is CASSLLAGVFDEQFF.

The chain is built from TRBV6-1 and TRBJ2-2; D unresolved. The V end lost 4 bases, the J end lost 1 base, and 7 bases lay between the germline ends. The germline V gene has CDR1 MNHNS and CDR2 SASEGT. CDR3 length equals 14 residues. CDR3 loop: CASSVLLNTGELFF. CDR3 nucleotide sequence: TGTGCCAGCAGTGTGCTACTGAACACCGGGGAGCTGTTTTTT.

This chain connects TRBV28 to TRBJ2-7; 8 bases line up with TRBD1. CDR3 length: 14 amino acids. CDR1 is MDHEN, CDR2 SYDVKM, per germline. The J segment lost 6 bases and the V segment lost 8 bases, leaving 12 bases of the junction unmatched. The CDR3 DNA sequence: TGTGCCAGCTTCACCGGGACAGGACCCCGCGAGCAGTACTTC. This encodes CASFTGTGPREQYF.

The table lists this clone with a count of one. CDR3 region: CSVGGVLMNTEAFF. The CDR3 DNA is TGCAGCGTTGGGGGGGTGTTGATGAACACTGAAGCTTTCTTT. The chain carries TRBV29-1 and TRBJ1-1, with D perhaps matching TRBD1 (5 bases). This CDR3 spans 14 amino acids. Germline V gene lookup returns CDR1 SQVTM and CDR2 ANQGSEA. V was cut by 4 bases and J by 0 bases, with 12 bases left in between.

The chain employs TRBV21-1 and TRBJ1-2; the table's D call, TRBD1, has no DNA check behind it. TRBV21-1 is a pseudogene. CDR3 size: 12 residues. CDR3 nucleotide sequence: TGTGCCAGCAGCGTTCATAAGGGGTACTACACCTTC. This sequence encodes CASSVHKGYYTF.

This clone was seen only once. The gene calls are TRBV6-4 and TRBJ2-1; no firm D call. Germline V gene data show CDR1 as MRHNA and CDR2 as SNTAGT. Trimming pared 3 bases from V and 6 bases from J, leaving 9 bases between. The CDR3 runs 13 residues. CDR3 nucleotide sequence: TGTGCCAGCAGTGATTCCGGTGTCAATGAGCAGTTCTTC. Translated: CASSDSGVNEQFF.

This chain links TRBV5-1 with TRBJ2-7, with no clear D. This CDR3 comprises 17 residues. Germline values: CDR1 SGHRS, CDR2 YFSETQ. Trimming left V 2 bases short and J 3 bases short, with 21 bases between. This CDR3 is CASSLAQSGRANYEQYF. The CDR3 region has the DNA TGCGCCAGCAGCTTAGCGCAGAGTGGCAGAGCAAACTACGAGCAGTACTTC.